Below, one T cell receptor (beta chain) is given with its context. This record belongs to a study of PD-L1 blockade in urothelial cancer. Study details: Peripheral blood specimens exhibited a median yield of roughly 140,000 T cells.

V gave up 2 bases and J gave up 4 bases, with 12 bases separating them. The germline V gene encodes CDR1 SGHAT and CDR2 FQNNGV. The CDR3 has 15 residues. Time point defined: pretreatment peripheral blood. Synthetically made TCR analog templates were put into each PCR as spikes. Profiling relied on immunoSEQ multiplex PCR, and the TCRdb table lists in-frame clones only, not all of them. The sample carries 35,000 or so clones, 75% to 90% recorded once. The source of this sequence is a man between 60 and 70 years old with urothelial cancer. The sample consisted of PBMCs, taken around atezolizumab (anti-PD-L1) treatment. V is TRBV11-2 and J is TRBJ2-1; D perhaps matches TRBD1 (6 bases). CDR3 amino acids: CASSLTPGTYNEQFF. In DNA, the CDR3 is TGTGCCAGCAGCTTAACACCCGGGACATACAATGAGCAGTTCTTC.